This entry describes one T cell receptor beta chain. Germline-derived CDR1 and CDR2 are MDHEN and SYDVKM. This CDR3 region has 14 residues. The V segment lost 6 bases and the J segment 2 bases; nucleotides outside the gene matches: 6. The sample comes from a study of technical replicates of blood from a handful of donors. Clones were read by immunoSEQ multiplex PCR, and TCRdb kept only the in-frame ones, dropping some. Of about 66,000 clones listed, about 91% were seen once; the top ten hold roughly 0.39%. The TCR comes from a human donor in good health. What was sequenced was T cells isolated from PBMCs. The V call is TRBV28, the J call TRBJ2-7; TRBD1 aligns across 8 bases. The CDR3 here is CASRLQGGPYEQYF. The CDR3 DNA reads as TGTGCCAGCAGGCTACAGGGGGGTCCCTACGAGCAGTACTTC.